Shown below are 2 T cell receptor beta chains from a single sample sequenced in a study of circulating CD8 cells and anti-PD-1 response in melanoma. Sorting of live CD3+CD8+TCRalphabeta+ cells by PD-1 and/or TIGIT gave four subsets. Each library started from about 15 ng of total RNA using the QIAseq Immune Repertoire TCR panel. MiXCR, run by TCRdb on the reads, gives a single entry per CDR3 protein. The sample yields 250 to 350 distinct CDR3 sequences, 14% seen once. The sample was CD8+ T cells from PBMCs, taken at baseline or after one month of anti-PD-1 therapy (not recorded which). The origin of the receptors is a human donor with melanoma.

To note about this clonotype: The CDR3 does not end in the conserved phenylalanine or tryptophan, so this is likely a read error. The V and J genes are TRBV5-4 and TRBJ2-3; 10 bases fit TRBD2. The CDR3 contains 17 residues. With 0 bases clipped from V and 3 bases from J, the junction kept 7 bases outside the gene matches. Germline V gives CDR1 SGHNT, CDR2 YYREEE (reference sequence). Here the CDR3 reads CASSLGLAGVLTDTQYL. The CDR3 DNA follows: TGTGCCAGCAGCTTGGGACTAGCGGGCGTACTAACAGATACGCAGTATCTT.

Relative to its sample, this clonotype is large. This rearrangement joins TRBV6-4 to TRBJ2-2; 10 bases are a match to TRBD1. V lost 10 bases to trimming and J lost 3 bases; unmatched junction nucleotides: 8. The CDR3 contains 15 residues. CDR1 and CDR2 (germline): MRHNA, SNTAGT. As DNA, the CDR3 is TGTGCCACCAAGACCGGGACAGGGGACACCGGGGAGCTGTTTTTT. Translated: CATKTGTGDTGELFF.